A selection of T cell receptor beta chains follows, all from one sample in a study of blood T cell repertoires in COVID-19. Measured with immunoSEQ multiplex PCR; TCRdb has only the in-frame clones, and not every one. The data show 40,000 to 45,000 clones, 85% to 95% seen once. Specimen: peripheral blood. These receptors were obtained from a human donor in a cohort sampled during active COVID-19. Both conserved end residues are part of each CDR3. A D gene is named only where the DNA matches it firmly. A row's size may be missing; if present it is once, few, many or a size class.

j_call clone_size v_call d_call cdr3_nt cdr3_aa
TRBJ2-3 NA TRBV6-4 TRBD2 TGTGCCAGCAGTGACCGTGCGGGAGCCGGCACAGATACGCAGTATTTT CASSDRAGAGTDTQYF
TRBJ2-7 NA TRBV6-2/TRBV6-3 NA TGTGCCAGCAGTTACTCAAGTCGGGGACACTACGAGCAGTACTTC CASSYSSRGHYEQYF
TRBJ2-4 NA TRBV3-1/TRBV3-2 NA TGTGCCAGCAGCAGCCGCGGGGTTAACATTCAGTACTTC CASSSRGVNIQYF
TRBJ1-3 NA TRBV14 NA TGTGCCAGCAGCCTCGGTCCTTCGTTCATCGGAAACACCATATATTTT CASSLGPSFIGNTIYF
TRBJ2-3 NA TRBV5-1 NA TGCGCCAGCAGCTTGGGCAGAACAGATACGCAGTATTTT CASSLGRTDTQYF
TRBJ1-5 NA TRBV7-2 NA TGTGCCAGCAGCTTGTCGGGGAACAATCAGCCCCAGCATTTT CASSLSGNNQPQHF
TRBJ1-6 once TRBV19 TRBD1 TGTGCCAGTAGTGTCACAGGGGCTCGGAATTCACCCCTCCACTTT CASSVTGARNSPLHF
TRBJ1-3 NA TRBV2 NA TGTGCCAGCAGTGAAGCTGGGGGGACCATGGGGAACACCATATATTTT CASSEAGGTMGNTIYF
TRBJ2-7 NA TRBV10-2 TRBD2 TGCGCCAGCAGTGCCCCAAACCGGGGGGTAGCCTACGAGCAGTACTTC CASSAPNRGVAYEQYF
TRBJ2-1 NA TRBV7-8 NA TGTGCCAGCAGCTACAACGTTGAGGGCTCCTCCTACAATGAGCAGTTCTTC CASSYNVEGSSYNEQFF
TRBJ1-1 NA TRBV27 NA TGTGCCAGCAGCCGACCATCGGGGGGTGCTGAAAAAGCTTTCTTT CASSRPSGGAEKAFF
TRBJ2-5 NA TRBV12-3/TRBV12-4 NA TGTGCCAGCAGTTTAATCGTAAAGACCCAGTACTTC CASSLIVKTQYF
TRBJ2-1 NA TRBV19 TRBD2 TGTGCCAGTGGGACTAGCGGGAGGAAAAGCTCCTACAATGAGCAGTTCTTC CASGTSGRKSSYNEQFF
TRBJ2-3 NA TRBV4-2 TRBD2 TGTGCCAGCAGCCAAGAACTAGCGGGCAGTGGCACAGATACGCAGTATTTT CASSQELAGSGTDTQYF
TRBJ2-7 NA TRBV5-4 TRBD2 TGTGCCAGCAGCTTGTTAGCGGGAGAAGTCGAGCAGTACTTC CASSLLAGEVEQYF
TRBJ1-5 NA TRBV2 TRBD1 TGTGCCAGCAGTTCGACAGGGAATAATCAGCCCCAGCATTTT CASSSTGNNQPQHF
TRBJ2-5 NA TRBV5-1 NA TGCGCCAGCAGCGGGGGCCCTCGGCAAGAGACCCAGTACTTC CASSGGPRQETQYF
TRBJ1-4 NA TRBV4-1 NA TGCGCCAGCAGCCAAGATTTAGGGAGTTTAGGTGAAAAACTGTTTTTT CASSQDLGSLGEKLFF
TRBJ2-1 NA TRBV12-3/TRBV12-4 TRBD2 TGTGCCAGCAGTTTAGATCCGGGGGGGACTTTTTTCTTC CASSLDPGGTFFF
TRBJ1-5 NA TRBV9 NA TGTGCCAGCGGCCAGGGCGCCGGGAATCAGCCCCAGCATTTT CASGQGAGNQPQHF
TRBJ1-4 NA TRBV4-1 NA TGCGCCAGCAGCCAAGGAACGGGAGCCAATGAAAAACTGTTTTTT CASSQGTGANEKLFF
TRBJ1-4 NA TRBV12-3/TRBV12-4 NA TGTGCCAGCAGTTTCCTTAAAGAAAAACTGTTTTTT CASSFLKEKLFF
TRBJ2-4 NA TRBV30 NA TGTGCCTGGAGTGTACAGGGAGGGAAGTGGAACATTCAGTACTTC CAWSVQGGKWNIQYF
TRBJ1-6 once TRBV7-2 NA TGTGCCAGCAGCTCCCGGGAGGGCCCCCTGAGCTCCTATAATTCACCCCTCCACTTT CASSSREGPLSSYNSPLHF
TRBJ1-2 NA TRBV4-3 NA TGCGCCAGCAGCCAAGCGGGGGGAGGATCCTATGGCTACACCTTC CASSQAGGGSYGYTF